Listed here are 29 T cell receptor beta chains from one sample, sequenced in a study of graft-versus-host responses after intestinal transplantation. Here immunoSEQ multiplex PCR was the method, and the copy in TCRdb shows in-frame clones only, minus some. The repertoire holds about 25,000 clones, with less than 95% as singletons. The source was PBMCs, collected 156 days after intestinal transplant. These receptors all stem from a human patient who received an intestinal transplant, so some T cells may come from the graft donor.

The chain recombines TRBV30 with TRBJ1-2, with TRBD1 matching over 9 bases. V lost 3 bases, J lost 6 bases, and 2 bases stayed unmatched. This CDR3 comprises 12 residues. Germline V gene lookup returns CDR1 GTSNPN and CDR2 SVGIG (reference sequence). CDR3 DNA sequence: TGTGCCTGGAGAGGACAGGGGAATGGCTACACCTTC. This encodes CAWRGQGNGYTF.

The rearrangement joins TRBV5-4 to TRBJ2-5; D ambiguous. In germline, CDR1 is SGHNT, CDR2 YYREEE (reference sequence). The CDR3 loop spans 14 amino acids. V lost 3 bases and J lost 2, with 11 bases in between. As DNA, the CDR3 is TGTGCCAGCAGCTCCTGGGCGGAACAAGAGACCCAGTACTTC. This gives the protein CASSSWAEQETQYF.

The count of this clone is one. The chain links TRBV16 to TRBJ2-7; possible D gene TRBD2, 6 bases. The V gene lost 4 bases and the J gene lost 3 bases, with 16 bases spanning the gap. Germline V gene data show CDR1 as KGHSY and CDR2 as FQNENV. The CDR3 runs 15 residues. The CDR3 DNA sequence: TGTGCCAGCAGCCCGAATCTGGGGGGAGGCTACGAGCAGTACTTC. Its translation: CASSPNLGGGYEQYF.

The V and J genes are TRBV2 and TRBJ1-1; the D gene is possibly TRBD1 (6 bases). Trimming took off 7 bases at V and 1 base at J, with 13 bases between the two ends. Germline V gene lookup returns CDR1 SNHLY and CDR2 FYNNEI. The CDR3 contains 14 residues. CDR3 sequence (DNA): TGTGCCAGCACCGAGGGGGGAAGGAACACTGAAGCTTTCTTT. Residues: CASTEGGRNTEAFF.

The chain carries TRBV29-1 and TRBJ2-5, with a tentative D call TRBD1 (6 bases). The CDR3 extends over 13 amino acids. Looked up from germline, CDR1 is SQVTM and CDR2 is ANQGSEA. Trimming pared 7 bases from V and 2 bases from J, leaving 14 bases between. CDR3 in amino acids: CSGLSGTQETQYF. The CDR3 region has the DNA TGCAGCGGCCTTTCCGGGACACAAGAGACCCAGTACTTC.

The chain joins TRBV5-6 to TRBJ2-7; D gene ambiguous. V gave up 5 bases and J gave up 4 bases, with 16 bases separating them. The CDR3 has 14 amino acids. Germline CDR1 and CDR2: SGHDT and YYEEEE. The CDR3 is CASSHSGFSYEQYF. CDR3 DNA sequence: TGTGCCAGCAGTCACTCCGGGTTCTCTTACGAGCAGTACTTC. Full variable domain (outside the CDR3, taken from reference TRBV5-6 and TRBJ2-7): DAGVTQSPTHLIKTRGQQVTLRCSPKSGHDTVSWYQQALGQGPQFIFQYYEEEERQRGNFPDRFSGHQFPNYSSELNVNALLLGDSALYLCASSHSGFSYEQYFGPGTRLTVT.

The gene calls are TRBV28 and TRBJ1-4; no definite D call. CDR1 is MDHEN, CDR2 SYDVKM, per germline. The germline V and J ends were trimmed by 1 base and 8 bases, with 11 bases remaining between them. CDR3 length: 14 residues. As DNA, the CDR3 is TGTGCCAGCAGTTTATTTGGAGGGAGGGAAAAACTGTTTTTT. Its protein is CASSLFGGREKLFF.

V is TRBV6-6 and J is TRBJ2-1; D uncertain. V was pared by 5 bases and J by 1 base, with 3 bases between. The CDR3 has 12 residues. Germline loops: CDR1 MNHNY, CDR2 SVGAGI (reference sequence). The CDR3 coding sequence is TGTGCCAGCAGTGGGTCCTACAATGAGCAGTTCTTC. It specifies CASSGSYNEQFF.

The chain uses TRBV13 and TRBJ2-2; TRBD2 matches at 9 bases. The CDR3 is 16 amino acids. The germline gives CDR1 PRHDT, CDR2 FYEKMQ (reference sequence). The V segment lost 5 bases and the J segment 1 base; nucleotides outside the gene matches: 5. CDR3 sequence: CASSRSGGLNTGELFF. CDR3 DNA sequence: TGTGCCAGCAGCCGTAGCGGGGGCCTGAACACCGGGGAGCTGTTTTTT.

The chain combines TRBV11-2 with TRBJ2-1; D remains ambiguous. The CDR3 loop spans 17 amino acids. CDR1 SGHAT and CDR2 FQNNGV come from the germline V gene. Trimming shortened V by 5 bases and J by 0 bases, and 17 bases separated the two germline ends. The DNA of the CDR3 is TGTGCCAGCAGCATAAGACCCAAACTAAGCTCCTACAATGAGCAGTTCTTC. Its translation is CASSIRPKLSSYNEQFF.

The J gene is TRBJ2-3, the V gene TRBV6-1; no clear D. CDR1 and CDR2 (germline): MNHNS, SASEGT. The CDR3 consists of 14 residues. Trimming left V 8 bases short and J 1 base short, with 13 bases between. The CDR3 DNA reads TGTGCCAGCCTCACCGCGGTCGGCACAGATACGCAGTATTTT. Protein product: CASLTAVGTDTQYF.

The gene calls are TRBV7-6 and TRBJ2-2; 9 bases align to TRBD1. Germline CDR1 SGHVS, CDR2 FNYEAQ. The V and J ends lost 0 bases and 1 base, in that order; junction bases with no gene match: 3. The CDR3 is made up of 17 amino acids. CDR3 sequence: CASSLAKGQGNTGELFF. The CDR3, as DNA: TGTGCCAGCAGCTTAGCGAAGGGACAGGGGAACACCGGGGAGCTGTTTTTT.

This chain connects TRBV19 to TRBJ2-1; the D is unclear. The V and J ends lost 7 bases and 6 bases respectively, with 13 bases between them. Germline V gene lookup returns CDR1 LNHDA and CDR2 SQIVND (reference sequence). This CDR3 spans 13 amino acids. CDR3 nucleotide sequence: TGTGCCAGTACCAACGTAAATCCCAATGAGCAGTTCTTC. Its protein is CASTNVNPNEQFF.

The V call is TRBV4-3, the J call TRBJ1-2; D unclear. The CDR3 length is 15 residues. Trimming removed 0 bases at V and 5 bases at J, with 13 bases between. Per germline, CDR1 LGHNA and CDR2 YSLEER. CDR3 sequence (DNA): TGCGCCAGCAGCCAAGATCCGGGAATTTTGTATGGCTACACCTTC. Protein sequence: CASSQDPGILYGYTF.

The rearrangement joins TRBV5-1 to TRBJ1-1, with 7 bases fitting TRBD1. The V gene end was trimmed by 7 bases and the J gene end by 3 bases; junction bases not matched to a gene: 9. The germline CDR1 and CDR2 sequences are SGHRS and YFSETQ. The CDR3 consists of 14 residues. The CDR3 is CASFRQGGDTEAFF. The CDR3 DNA reads TGCGCCAGCTTCCGGCAGGGGGGAGACACTGAAGCTTTCTTT.

The chain links TRBV5-1 to TRBJ1-2, with 8 bases that match TRBD1. In germline, CDR1 is SGHRS, CDR2 YFSETQ. This CDR3 spans 14 amino acids. V trimming: 4 bases; J trimming: 9 bases; junction bases outside the gene matches: 11. CDR3 nucleotide sequence: TGCGCCAGCAGCCGGTCAGGGGGCGTGAGTAGCTACACCTTC. It yields the protein CASSRSGGVSSYTF.

The rearrangement joins TRBV27 to TRBJ1-5; maybe TRBD1 (6 bases). The CDR3 sequence is 17 residues long. CDR1 and CDR2 from the germline V gene are MNHEY and SMNVEV (reference sequence). Trimming took 5 bases from V and 0 from J, leaving 17 bases between them. The CDR3 DNA follows: TGTGCCAGCAGTCAGACAGGTTACCTTTATAGCAATCAGCCCCAGCATTTT. The encoded protein is CASSQTGYLYSNQPQHF.

In its sample, this clone was seen once. The chain joins TRBV27 to TRBJ2-7, with D uncertain. V was cut by 2 bases and J by 4 bases, with 9 bases left in between. In germline, CDR1 is MNHEY, CDR2 SMNVEV (reference sequence). The CDR3 extends over 13 amino acids. The CDR3 region has the DNA TGTGCCAGCAGTTTAACGGTCGGTTACGAGCAGTACTTC. Encoded protein: CASSLTVGYEQYF.

The chain joins TRBV5-6 to TRBJ1-6, with 9 bases fitting TRBD1. J lost 15 bases, V lost 2 bases, and 3 bases had no gene match. Germline V gives CDR1 SGHDT, CDR2 YYEEEE. The CDR3 loop spans 12 amino acids. CDR3 DNA sequence: TGTGCCAGCAGCTTCGGGACAGGGTTCCTCCACTTT. It translates to CASSFGTGFLHF.

V is TRBV30 and J is TRBJ1-1; 7 positions agree with TRBD1. The CDR3 loop spans 14 amino acids. CDR1 and CDR2 from the germline V gene are GTSNPN and SVGIG (reference sequence). V gave up 0 bases and J gave up 4 bases; unmatched junction bases: 5. The CDR3 sequence is CAWSVGGAGTEAFF. The CDR3 DNA reads TGTGCCTGGAGTGTAGGGGGCGCGGGCACTGAAGCTTTCTTT.

The chain combines TRBV7-2 with TRBJ2-7, with 7 bases that match TRBD2. The trim removed 5 bases at V and 2 bases at J, leaving 6 bases unmatched. Germline CDR1 reads SGHTA; CDR2 reads FQGNSA. The CDR3 is 14 amino acids. The CDR3 reads CASSPWEGAYEQYF. CDR3 nucleotide sequence: TGTGCCAGCAGCCCATGGGAGGGAGCCTACGAGCAGTACTTC.

This clone was counted once. This rearrangement joins TRBV19 to TRBJ1-6; D is ambiguous. The CDR3 runs to 16 residues. Per germline, CDR1 LNHDA and CDR2 SQIVND (reference sequence). The germline V and J ends were trimmed by 3 bases and 14 bases, with 23 bases remaining between them. The CDR3 DNA reads as TGTGCCAGTAGTATCTCTCTACGGGCCGTTGTTGGAGCCCTCCACTTT. This translates into CASSISLRAVVGALHF.

V usage is TRBV7-6 and J usage is TRBJ2-7, with 8 bases fitting TRBD2. The V segment lost 1 base and the J segment 4 bases; nucleotides outside the gene matches: 9. Germline CDR1 SGHVS, CDR2 FNYEAQ. The CDR3 has 16 amino acids. CDR3: CASSLVAGRGPYEQYF. In DNA, the CDR3 is TGTGCCAGCAGCTTAGTAGCGGGAAGGGGTCCGTACGAGCAGTACTTC.

This clone was picked up one time. The chain links TRBV11-3 to TRBJ2-7; no firm D call. The V gene lost 5 bases and the J gene lost 6 bases, with 23 bases spanning the gap. The CDR3 is 16 residues long. Germline V gene lookup returns CDR1 SGHNT and CDR2 YENEEA. The CDR3 DNA reads as TGTGCCAGCAGCCCCGGGTTAGGCGCTATGGTCGGCGAGCAGTACTTC. Translating it yields CASSPGLGAMVGEQYF.

The sample holds a few counts of this clone. This chain uses TRBV6-5 with TRBJ2-4; TRBD2 matches 12 bases. CDR3 size: 15 residues. Germline V gives CDR1 MNHEY, CDR2 SVGAGI. The V segment lost 4 bases and the J segment 8 bases; nucleotides outside the gene matches: 6. The CDR3 here is CASSSLAGGPDIQYF. The CDR3 DNA is TGTGCCAGCAGTTCCCTAGCGGGGGGGCCGGACATTCAGTACTTC.

The J gene is TRBJ2-1, the V gene TRBV29-1; no definite D call. Germline V lookup: CDR1 SQVTM, CDR2 ANQGSEA. V was trimmed by 3 bases and J by 0 bases, leaving 12 bases between them. The CDR3 is made up of 15 amino acids. CDR3 residues: CSVDSALSSYNEQFF. CDR3 bases: TGCAGCGTTGATTCCGCCTTAAGCTCCTACAATGAGCAGTTCTTC.

The chain joins TRBV2 to TRBJ1-1; tentatively, D is TRBD1 (5 bases). Germline V gene lookup returns CDR1 SNHLY and CDR2 FYNNEI. The CDR3 consists of 15 residues. V dropped 1 base and J dropped 0 bases, with 9 bases sitting between them. CDR3 sequence reads: CASSEVGAMNTEAFF. The CDR3 bases are TGTGCCAGCAGTGAAGTTGGGGCCATGAACACTGAAGCTTTCTTT.

As DNA, the CDR3 is TGTGCCAGCAGCTCACGCCTCCTCAGGGGGCGGCGAGAGACCCAGTACTTC. Amino acid sequence: CASSSRLLRGRRETQYF. The genes are TRBV7-6 and TRBJ2-5; 8 positions match TRBD1. Germline assignment: CDR1 SGHVS and CDR2 FNYEAQ. This CDR3 region has 17 residues. With V trimmed by 4 bases and J by 4 bases, 14 bases remained unmatched.

The chain uses TRBV15 and TRBJ1-1, with a possible D match to TRBD1 (5 bases). This CDR3 spans 18 amino acids. V lost 4 bases, J lost 1 base, and 22 bases lay in between. Germline V gives CDR1 LNHNV, CDR2 YYDKDF (reference sequence). The CDR3 bases are TGTGCCACCAGCATATTGGACCGGCAGGGATTTTGGAACACTGAAGCTTTCTTT. This translates into CATSILDRQGFWNTEAFF.